The 15 T cell receptor beta chains reported below all come from one sample, sequenced in a study of CD8+ T cells in alopecia areata. It was cDNA, reverse transcribed from extracted RNA, that served as the sequencing template. TCRdb keeps only in-frame clones here, not all; method: immunoSEQ multiplex PCR. This table has approximately 180,000 clones, about 63% appearing once. Sequencing used CD4+ T cells sorted from blood, obtained at week 0. These TCRs come from a human donor with alopecia areata.

This chain joins TRBV29-1 and TRBJ1-2, with D possibly TRBD1 on 6 matching bases. CDR1 and CDR2 from the germline V gene are SQVTM and ANQGSEA. The CDR3 covers 14 residues. V lost 3 bases to trimming and J lost 3 bases, with 14 bases between them. The DNA for the CDR3 is TGCAGCGTTGAGGTGGGGGCCCGGGACTATGGCTACACCTTC. It translates to CSVEVGARDYGYTF.

The V call is TRBV29-1, the J call TRBJ2-7, with D perhaps TRBD2 (6 bases). This CDR3 is built from 16 residues. The germline gives CDR1 SQVTM, CDR2 ANQGSEA. Trimming cost V 5 bases and J 0 bases, with 20 bases left between them. CDR3 nucleotide sequence: TGCAGCGTTTCCGGGCGCCGGGACTCCAGCTCCTACGAGCAGTACTTC. It translates to CSVSGRRDSSSYEQYF.

V usage is TRBV29-1 and J usage is TRBJ1-2, with 9 bases lining up with TRBD1. The CDR3 covers 13 residues. Germline CDR1 SQVTM, CDR2 ANQGSEA. V dropped 4 bases and J dropped 0; count of bases not matched to a gene: 0. As DNA, the CDR3 is TGCAGCGTTGGGACAGGGGCTAACTATGGCTACACCTTC. Its protein product is CSVGTGANYGYTF.

This sequence joins TRBV5-1 and TRBJ1-1, with no clear D. Germline loops: CDR1 SGHRS, CDR2 YFSETQ. Between the trimmed V and J ends, which lost 0 bases and 4 bases, there was a span of 7 bases. The CDR3 is made up of 13 amino acids. CDR3 in amino acids: CASSLGVSTEAFF. The CDR3 nucleotides read TGCGCCAGCAGCTTGGGGGTGAGCACTGAAGCTTTCTTT. Full variable domain (remainder filled in from reference TRBV5-1 and TRBJ1-1): KAGVTQTPRYLIKTRGQQVTLSCSPISGHRSVSWYQQTPGQGLQFLFEYFSETQRNKGNFPGRFSGRQFSNSRSEMNVSTLELGDSALYLCASSLGVSTEAFFGQGTRLTVV.

V and J are TRBV7-9 and TRBJ1-6, with D possibly matching TRBD1 (5 bases). V lost 1 base and J lost 9, with 19 bases in between. Germline-derived CDR1 and CDR2 are SEHNR and FQNEAQ (reference sequence). The CDR3 is 17 amino acids. The CDR3 is CASSLENGGRIGSPLHF. The CDR3 DNA follows: TGTGCCAGCAGCTTAGAGAATGGGGGACGCATAGGTTCACCCCTCCACTTT.

This clone was seen a handful of times. The chain joins TRBV2 to TRBJ2-5; TRBD1 is a possible D gene (6 bases). The CDR3 is 14 residues long. Between the trimmed V and J ends, which lost 5 bases and 2 bases, there was a span of 12 bases. Germline CDR1 is SNHLY and CDR2 is FYNNEI. The CDR3, as DNA: TGTGCCAGCAGTAGCCGGGACACTCAAGAGACCCAGTACTTC. Its translation is CASSSRDTQETQYF.

This sequence joins TRBV11-2 and TRBJ2-3, with TRBD2 matching 13 bases. V shed 0 bases and J 1 base; nucleotides not matched to a gene: 10. The CDR3 is 20 amino acids. CDR1 is SGHAT, CDR2 FQNNGV, per germline. The CDR3 protein is CASSLDLTSGGASRTDTQYF. The CDR3 DNA follows: TGTGCCAGCAGCTTAGATTTAACTAGCGGGGGGGCCTCTCGCACAGATACGCAGTATTTT. The full variable domain, with the rest looked up from reference TRBV11-2 and TRBJ2-3, is EAGVAQSPRYKIIEKRQSVAFWCNPISGHATLYWYQQILGQGPKLLIQFQNNGVVDDSQLPKDRFSAERLKGVDSTLKIQPAKLEDSAVYLCASSLDLTSGGASRTDTQYFGPGTRLTVL.

This clone has more than one count but fewer than ten. V and J are TRBV9 and TRBJ2-2; D unresolved. V was pared by 3 bases and J by 1 base, with 4 bases between. The germline V gene encodes CDR1 SGDLS and CDR2 YYNGEE. The CDR3 runs to 13 residues. This CDR3 reads CASSAQNTGELFF. DNA for the CDR3: TGTGCCAGCAGCGCACAGAACACCGGGGAGCTGTTTTTT.

This clone was seen more than once but under ten times. This chain uses TRBV4-1 with TRBJ2-7; 7 nucleotides align to TRBD2. The CDR3 spans 15 residues. Per germline, CDR1 MGHRA and CDR2 YSYEKL. V lost 3 bases and J lost 3; bases outside the gene matches: 8. The CDR3 spells CASSQSGEGIYEQYF. The CDR3 bases are TGCGCCAGCAGCCAGTCCGGGGAGGGGATCTACGAGCAGTACTTC.

On this clone: Other DNA sequences within the sample encode an identical CDR3. The chain employs TRBV5-1 and TRBJ2-3; D remains ambiguous. V lost 4 bases to trimming and J lost 4 bases, with 7 bases between them. The CDR3 spans 12 residues. The V gene's germline CDR1 is SGHRS and CDR2 YFSETQ. The CDR3 region has the DNA TGCGCCAGCAGCCTTCCCGCAGATACGCAGTATTTT. Encoded protein: CASSLPADTQYF.

The chain couples TRBV29-1 to TRBJ2-3; D is ambiguous. The CDR3 runs to 15 residues. The V and J ends lost 4 bases and 5 bases respectively, with 19 bases between them. Looked up from germline, CDR1 is SQVTM and CDR2 is ANQGSEA. The CDR3 DNA sequence: TGCAGCGTTGGGGTCAGGTCCCGAACCCGAGATACGCAGTATTTT. Protein product: CSVGVRSRTRDTQYF.

In this sample, this clone turned up a few times. This chain connects TRBV2 to TRBJ2-2; the D gene is possibly TRBD2 (5 bases). Germline V CDR1 and CDR2: SNHLY, FYNNEI. Trimming cost V 6 bases and J 0 bases, with 11 bases left between them. The CDR3 sequence is 15 residues long. The CDR3 region has the DNA TGTGCCAGCAGGCCACGCGGGTCGAACACCGGGGAGCTGTTTTTT. Its translation: CASRPRGSNTGELFF.

The chain couples TRBV29-1 to TRBJ1-2, with D tentatively TRBD1 (5 bases). CDR3 length: 13 residues. Germline CDR1 is SQVTM and CDR2 is ANQGSEA. The ends were cut back, 4 bases at V and 6 bases at J, with 15 bases in the middle. The CDR3 loop is CSVGQSESHGYTF. The CDR3, as DNA: TGCAGCGTTGGACAGTCGGAATCACATGGCTACACCTTC.

The rearrangement links TRBV2 to TRBJ1-1, with no clear D. The CDR3 spans 13 residues. The V and J ends lost 7 bases and 1 base respectively, with 10 bases between them. Germline V gene data show CDR1 as SNHLY and CDR2 as FYNNEI. In DNA, the CDR3 is TGTGCCAGCACCCTGGACGGGAACACTGAAGCTTTCTTT. Its protein is CASTLDGNTEAFF.

This clone has just a few counts. The chain uses TRBV5-1 and TRBJ2-5; D uncertain. The length of the CDR3 is 14 residues. The V end was cut by 0 bases, the J end by 2 bases, with 8 bases between. CDR1 is SGHRS, CDR2 YFSETQ, per germline. CDR3 bases: TGCGCCAGCAGCTTGGGCCCCTGGCAAGAGACCCAGTACTTC. It is translated as CASSLGPWQETQYF.